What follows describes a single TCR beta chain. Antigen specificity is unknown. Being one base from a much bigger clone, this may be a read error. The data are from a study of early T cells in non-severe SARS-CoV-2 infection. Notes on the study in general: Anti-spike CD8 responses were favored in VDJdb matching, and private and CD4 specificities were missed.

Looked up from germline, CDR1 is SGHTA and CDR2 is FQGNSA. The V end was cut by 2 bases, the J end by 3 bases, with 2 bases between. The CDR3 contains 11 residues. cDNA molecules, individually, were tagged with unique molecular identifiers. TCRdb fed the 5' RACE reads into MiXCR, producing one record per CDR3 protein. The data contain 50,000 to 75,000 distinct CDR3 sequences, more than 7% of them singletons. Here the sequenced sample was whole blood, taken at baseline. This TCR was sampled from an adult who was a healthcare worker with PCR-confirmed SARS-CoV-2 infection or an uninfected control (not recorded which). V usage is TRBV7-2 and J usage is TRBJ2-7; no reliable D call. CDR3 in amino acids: CASSLIYEQYF. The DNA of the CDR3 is TGTGCCAGCAGCTTAATCTACGAGCAGTACTTC.